This TCR beta chain was sequenced during a study of T cell therapy after organ transplantation. Germline loops: CDR1 MNHEY, CDR2 SVGAGI. Trimming took off 2 bases at V and 2 bases at J, with 9 bases between the two ends. CDR3 length equals 14 residues. Produced via immunoSEQ multiplex PCR; TCRdb's table is partial and in-frame only. The sample shows about 50,000 clones, over 90% of them seen only once. Notes on this clone: Its antigen remains unidentified. The same CDR3 also results from other DNA sequences found in this sample.

This clonotype originated in a human patient who had received a solid organ transplant and had CMV disease. The sequenced sample was CD8+ T cells from blood, obtained before autologous CMV-specific T cell therapy. The chain employs TRBV6-5 and TRBJ1-1; D is ambiguous. CDR3 amino acids: CASSYREGNTEAFF. Here the CDR3 DNA reads TGTGCCAGCAGTTACCGGGAGGGAAACACTGAAGCTTTCTTT.